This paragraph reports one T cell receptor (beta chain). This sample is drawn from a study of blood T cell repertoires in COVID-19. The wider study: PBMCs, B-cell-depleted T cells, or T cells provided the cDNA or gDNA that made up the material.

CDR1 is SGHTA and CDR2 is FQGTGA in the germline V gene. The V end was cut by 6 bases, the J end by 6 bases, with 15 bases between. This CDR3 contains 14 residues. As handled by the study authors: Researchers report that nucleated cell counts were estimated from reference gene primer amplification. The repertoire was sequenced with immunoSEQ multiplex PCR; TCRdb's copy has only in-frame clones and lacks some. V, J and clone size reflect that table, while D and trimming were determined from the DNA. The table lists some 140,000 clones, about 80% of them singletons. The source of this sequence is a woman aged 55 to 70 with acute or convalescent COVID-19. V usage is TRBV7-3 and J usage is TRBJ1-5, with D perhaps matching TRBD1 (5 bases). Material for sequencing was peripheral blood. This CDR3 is CASSHPQGGQPQHF. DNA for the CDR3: TGTGCCAGCAGTCACCCCCAGGGTGGTCAGCCCCAGCATTTT.